Listed below are T cell receptor beta chains from one sample, sequenced in a study of T cells after yellow fever vaccination. MiXCR, run by TCRdb on the 5' RACE reads, gives a single entry per CDR3 protein. This table has 340,000 or so distinct CDR3 sequences, 9.5% to 15% appearing once. The sample in question was CD4+ T cells sorted from PBMCs, obtained 15 days after the yellow fever booster vaccination. These receptors came from a young man who received the YFV17D yellow fever vaccine. Both conserved end residues are part of each CDR3. The D gene is left open where the match is weak. Size is stated for part of the rows, as once, few or many counts, or as a class when the clone is expanded.

.	TRBJ2-1	.	TRBV3-1	CASSRRGEQFF	TGTGCCAGCAGCCGAAGAGGTGAGCAGTTCTTC
.	TRBJ2-2	TRBD1	TRBV6-6	CASSWPGQTNTGELFF	TGTGCCAGCAGCTGGCCGGGACAGACGAACACCGGGGAGCTGTTTTTT
many	TRBJ1-5	TRBD1	TRBV7-2	CASSIRGDQPQHF	TGTGCCAGCAGCATCAGGGGGGATCAGCCCCAGCATTTT
many	TRBJ1-4	.	TRBV18	CASSPDLADEKLFF	TGTGCCAGCTCACCTGATCTCGCAGATGAAAAACTGTTTTTT
.	TRBJ1-6	TRBD1	TRBV20-1	CSARAPTGNNSPLHF	TGCAGTGCTAGAGCCCCGACAGGGAATAATTCACCCCTCCACTTT
few	TRBJ1-3	.	TRBV6-5	CASTTPRGRNTIYF	TGTGCCAGCACCACACCCAGGGGAAGAAACACCATATATTTT
few	TRBJ2-3	.	TRBV6-1	CASRPSMDTQYF	TGTGCCAGCAGGCCCTCGATGGATACGCAGTATTTT
many	TRBJ2-3	.	TRBV7-9	CASSLQGPDTQYF	TGTGCCAGCAGCCTCCAAGGCCCAGATACGCAGTATTTT
.	TRBJ1-1	TRBD1	TRBV24-1	CATRGGQGATEAFF	TGTGCCACCAGGGGAGGACAGGGGGCCACTGAAGCTTTCTTT
.	TRBJ2-1	.	TRBV7-9	CASHRDTYNEQFF	TGTGCCTCCCACAGGGATACCTACAATGAGCAGTTCTTC
few	TRBJ1-2	.	TRBV18	CASSPRDGDYGYTF	TGTGCCAGCTCACCCCGGGACGGTGACTATGGCTACACCTTC
.	TRBJ2-7	.	TRBV6-5	CASSYSTRGYEQYF	TGTGCCAGCAGTTACTCGACGCGGGGCTACGAGCAGTACTTC
.	TRBJ2-3	TRBD2	TRBV6-5	CASSSDPPLAGGPKDTQYF	TGTGCCAGCAGTTCCGATCCCCCACTAGCGGGGGGGCCAAAAGATACGCAGTATTTT
.	TRBJ2-3	TRBD2	TRBV10-1	CASSGQLAGAKDTQYF	TGCGCCAGCAGTGGGCAACTAGCGGGGGCCAAAGATACGCAGTATTTT
.	TRBJ2-7	.	TRBV2	CASRNMGRGEQYF	TGTGCCAGCAGAAACATGGGACGAGGGGAGCAGTACTTC
.	TRBJ2-1	.	TRBV10-3	CAISGRGGRGNEQFF	TGTGCCATCAGTGGACGGGGTGGAAGAGGGAATGAGCAGTTCTTC
.	TRBJ2-1	TRBD2	TRBV3-1	CASSQRGSEQFF	TGTGCCAGCAGCCAGCGGGGGAGTGAGCAGTTCTTC
many	TRBJ2-5	.	TRBV3-1	CASSQRDKETQYF	TGTGCCAGCAGCCAACGGGACAAGGAGACCCAGTACTTC
few	TRBJ2-7	.	TRBV11-2	CASSLETRTSYEQYF	TGTGCCAGCAGCTTAGAGACCAGGACATCCTACGAGCAGTACTTC
many	TRBJ2-3	.	TRBV6-6	CASSFTSDTQYF	TGTGCCAGCAGTTTCACCTCGGATACGCAGTATTTT
few	TRBJ2-5	.	TRBV7-2	CASSRKDRETQYF	TGTGCCAGCAGCCGGAAAGATCGAGAGACCCAGTACTTC
.	TRBJ2-7	TRBD1	TRBV11-2	CASLGQGALEQYF	TGTGCCAGTCTGGGACAGGGGGCCCTCGAGCAGTACTTC
few	TRBJ1-2	TRBD1	TRBV6-6	CASSSLIMGQSYGYTF	TGTGCCAGCAGTTCCCTTATCATGGGACAGAGCTATGGCTACACCTTC
.	TRBJ1-2	.	TRBV4-3	CASSQDVRSYGYTF	TGCGCCAGCAGCCAAGATGTCCGGTCCTATGGCTACACCTTC
few	TRBJ1-1	TRBD1	TRBV7-8	CASTDRATAEAFF	TGTGCCAGCACCGACAGGGCAACGGCTGAAGCTTTCTTT